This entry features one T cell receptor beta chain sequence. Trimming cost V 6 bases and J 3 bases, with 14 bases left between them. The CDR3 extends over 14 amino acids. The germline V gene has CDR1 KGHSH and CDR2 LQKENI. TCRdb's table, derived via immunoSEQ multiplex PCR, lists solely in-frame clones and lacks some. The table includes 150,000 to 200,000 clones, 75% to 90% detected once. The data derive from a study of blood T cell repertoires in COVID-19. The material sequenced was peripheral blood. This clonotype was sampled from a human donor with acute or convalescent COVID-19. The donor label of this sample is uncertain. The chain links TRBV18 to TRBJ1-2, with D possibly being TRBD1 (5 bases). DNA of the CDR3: TGTGCCAGCTCCCGAAATACAGGAGACTATGGCTACACCTTC. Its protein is CASSRNTGDYGYTF.